This passage covers 3 T cell receptor beta chains from one sample sequenced in a study of human T cells and chemical hapten exposure. The authors extracted total RNA from unfractionated whole blood. TCRdb re-derived calls from the 5' RACE reads in MiXCR, one entry per CDR3 protein. The sample shows 95,000 to 120,000 distinct CDR3 sequences, around 20% of them seen only once. These receptors were taken from a human donor in good health.

This clonotype has only a few counts. The chain combines TRBV5-4 with TRBJ1-6; 8 nucleotides agree with TRBD1. This CDR3 is built from 15 residues. V was pared by 2 bases and J by 7 bases, with 5 bases of the junction left unmatched. CDR1 is SGHNT and CDR2 is YYREEE in the germline V gene (reference sequence). Written as DNA, the CDR3 is TGTGCCAGCAGCTTTCCGGACAGGGAGAATTCACCCCTCCACTTT. Encoded protein: CASSFPDRENSPLHF.

The chain carries TRBV4-1 and TRBJ2-7, with 9 positions matching TRBD2. Germline trimming cut 1 base from V and 4 bases from J; bases unmatched to any gene: 14. The CDR3 is made up of 18 amino acids. Germline values: CDR1 MGHRA, CDR2 YSYEKL. Here the CDR3 reads CASSQGLADREIRYEQYF. CDR3 DNA sequence: TGCGCCAGCAGCCAAGGACTAGCGGATAGGGAAATCCGTTACGAGCAGTACTTC.

The rearrangement uses TRBV5-4 and TRBJ2-3; D call uncertain. This CDR3 is 13 amino acids long. V dropped 0 bases and J dropped 7 bases, with 9 bases sitting between them. Germline CDR1 reads SGHNT; CDR2 reads YYREEE (reference sequence). DNA for the CDR3: TGTGCCAGCAGCTTGGTAGGCGAGCATACGCAGTATTTT. It codes for CASSLVGEHTQYF.